These T cell receptor beta chains were read from a single sample in a study of CD8 T cells in Susac syndrome. One entry per CDR3 protein results from TCRdb running MiXCR on the immunoSEQ multiplex PCR reads. The table has under 200,000 distinct CDR3 sequences, 85% to 95% seen once; the top ten hold approximately 0.1%. Input material: CD4+ T cells from PBMCs. Receptors were obtained from a human donor in good health. Both conserved end residues are part of each CDR3. The D gene is left open where the match is weak. Size is stated for part of the rows, as once, few or many counts, or as a class when the clone is expanded.

>once|TRBJ2-5|TRBV24-1|.
TGTGCCACCAGTGATCAAGGGCGTGAGACCCAGTACTTC
CATSDQGRETQYF
>once|TRBJ2-6|TRBV20-1|TRBD1
TGCAGTGCTAGAGATTTAAGACAGGGGCAGGGCACTGGGGCCAACGTCCTGACTTTC
CSARDLRQGQGTGANVLTF
>.|TRBJ2-3|TRBV9|.
TGTGCCAGCAGCTCGCGGGTTACTAGAACAGATACGCAGTATTTT
CASSSRVTRTDTQYF
>.|TRBJ2-7|TRBV24-1|.
TGTGCCACCAGGAGCAGGAGCTCCTACGAGCAGTACTTC
CATRSRSSYEQYF
>.|TRBJ1-1|TRBV29-1|TRBD1
TGCAGCGTCAAGACAGCAGGGGGGATCACTGAAGCTTTCTTT
CSVKTAGGITEAFF
>.|TRBJ2-7|TRBV27|.
TGTGCCAGCAGTCGACGGGACGGTACCTACGAGCAGTACTTC
CASSRRDGTYEQYF
>.|TRBJ2-1|TRBV20-1|.
TGCAGTACCGAACGGGGGGCCGCCTGGGGTGAGCAGTTCTTC
CSTERGAAWGEQFF
>.|TRBJ2-1|TRBV9|TRBD2
TGTGCCAGCAGCGTTAACCGGGACTACTTCTACAATGAGCAGTTCTTC
CASSVNRDYFYNEQFF
>.|TRBJ1-5|TRBV27|.
TGTGCCAGCAGCCCCCAGCCCCAGCATTTT
CASSPQPQHF
>once|TRBJ2-1|TRBV29-1|.
TGCAGCGTTGACTACTCAGGGAATGAGCAGTTCTTC
CSVDYSGNEQFF
>once|TRBJ2-3|TRBV29-1|.
TGCAGCGTTGAAGGCCCCCAAGGGACAGATACGCAGTATTTT
CSVEGPQGTDTQYF
>.|TRBJ2-3|TRBV7-2|.
TGTGCCAGCAGCTTCGGGACGTCCTCAGATACGCAGTATTTT
CASSFGTSSDTQYF
>.|TRBJ2-7|TRBV5-1|TRBD1
TGCGCCAGCAGCTTCGGGACAGCCAACTACGAGCAGTACTTC
CASSFGTANYEQYF
>.|TRBJ2-7|TRBV6-2/TRBV6-3|TRBD2
TGTGCCAGCAGTCCTAGCGGGGGGACCTACGAGCAGTACTTC
CASSPSGGTYEQYF
>.|TRBJ1-5|TRBV27|.
TGTGCCAGCAGTTATAAGGTAGCAGGGGCGTATCAGCCCCAGCATTTT
CASSYKVAGAYQPQHF
>.|TRBJ2-5|TRBV3-1|TRBD1
TGTGCCAGCAGCCCGTGGGACAGCCAAGAGACCCAGTACTTC
CASSPWDSQETQYF
>.|TRBJ2-1|TRBV5-1|.
TGCGCCAGCAGCACGGGGCCCTCCAGCGATGAGCAGTTCTTC
CASSTGPSSDEQFF
>once|TRBJ1-5|TRBV7-9|.
TGTGCCAGCAGCCCCGACAGGTCCGATCAGCCCCAGCATTTT
CASSPDRSDQPQHF
>.|TRBJ2-1|TRBV28|TRBD2
TGTGCCAGCAGTTCCGGTGTAGCGGGCTACAATGAGCAGTTCTTC
CASSSGVAGYNEQFF
>.|TRBJ2-1|TRBV28|.
TGTGCCAGCAGTTCCAGAGTGCGGGGGCTCAATGAGCAGTTCTTC
CASSSRVRGLNEQFF
>.|TRBJ2-7|TRBV12-3/TRBV12-4|TRBD2
TGTGCCAGCAGAGGAGCGGGGGGGCCTCTCTACGAGCAGTACTTC
CASRGAGGPLYEQYF
>once|TRBJ1-1|TRBV6-5|.
TGTGCCAGCAGTTGGGAGGGGAGGAACACTGAAGCTTTCTTT
CASSWEGRNTEAFF
>.|TRBJ2-1|TRBV4-1|.
TGCGCCAGCAGCCAAGAGAGTCCATCCTACAATGAGCAGTTCTTC
CASSQESPSYNEQFF
>once|TRBJ2-3|TRBV6-5|TRBD2
TGTGCCAGCAGTTACGCGGGGGGGAGCACAGATACGCAGTATTTT
CASSYAGGSTDTQYF
>.|TRBJ1-1|TRBV25-1|.
TGTGCCAGCAGTGGAAACAGGGTGAACACTGAAGCTTTCTTT
CASSGNRVNTEAFF
>.|TRBJ1-6|TRBV20-1|.
TGCAGTGCTAGGACAGCCGGAGGATCACCCCTCCACTTT
CSARTAGGSPLHF
>.|TRBJ2-3|TRBV15|.
TGTGCCACCAGCAGAGATGGGGGAGTTTCAGATACGCAGTATTTT
CATSRDGGVSDTQYF
>.|TRBJ2-7|TRBV20-1|.
TGCAGTGCTCTAGGAGGAGGGGGGGAACTCCTACCACGCGAGCAGTACTTC
CSALGGGGELLPREQYF
>.|TRBJ2-5|TRBV12-3/TRBV12-4|TRBD1
TGTGCCAGCAGTTCCGGGACAGGAGGGTATAATAAGGGGGAGACCCAGTACTTC
CASSSGTGGYNKGETQYF
>.|TRBJ1-5|TRBV20-1|.
TGCAGTGCTAGAGCTGGACAGTCGATTTATCAGCCCCAGCATTTT
CSARAGQSIYQPQHF
>.|TRBJ1-2|TRBV9|TRBD1
TGTGCCAGCAGCGCCTCCAGACAGGGACCTAACTATGGCTACACCTTC
CASSASRQGPNYGYTF
>.|TRBJ2-5|TRBV7-2|TRBD1
TGTGCCAGCAGCTTGGGGACAGGGGGCGAAGAGACCCAGTACTTC
CASSLGTGGEETQYF
>once|TRBJ2-1|TRBV29-1|.
TGCAGAGTAGGTGGGAGCTCCTACAATGAGCAGTTCTTC
CRVGGSSYNEQFF
>.|TRBJ2-1|TRBV27|TRBD1
TGTGCCAGCAGTACCCCCACAGGGGGACTCGACAATGAGCAGTTCTTC
CASSTPTGGLDNEQFF
>.|TRBJ2-3|TRBV2|.
TGTGCCACGGGCTGGCGCACAGATACGCAGTATTTT
CATGWRTDTQYF
>.|TRBJ2-7|TRBV7-2|TRBD2
TGTGCCAGCAGCCCCCTAGCGGGGGGCGTGTACGAGCAGTACTTC
CASSPLAGGVYEQYF
>.|TRBJ1-1|TRBV4-3|.
TGCGCCAGCAGCGGGGTTCTGAACACTGAAGCTTTCTTT
CASSGVLNTEAFF
>.|TRBJ1-2|TRBV9|TRBD1
TGTGCCAGCAGCGCAAGACAGGGGGCCTATGGCTACACCTTC
CASSARQGAYGYTF
>.|TRBJ2-1|TRBV12-3/TRBV12-4|TRBD2
TGTGCCAGCACCCAGACTAGCGGGGCCTCCTACAATGAGCAGTTCTTC
CASTQTSGASYNEQFF
>.|TRBJ2-1|TRBV20-1|.
TGCAGTGCTGACCTATCGAGGGTTAAGCAGTTCTTC
CSADLSRVKQFF
>.|TRBJ2-2|TRBV7-9|.
TGTGCCAGCACCTGGGTCCCCTCGTCGCTGTTTTTT
CASTWVPSSLFF
>.|TRBJ2-3|TRBV7-9|.
TGTGCCAGCAGCGGGAGCTTCACAGATACGCAGTATTTT
CASSGSFTDTQYF